These 22 T cell receptor beta chains came from one sample sequenced in a study of T cells after yellow fever vaccination. TCRdb passed the 5' RACE reads through MiXCR, listing each CDR3 protein once. Of about 170,000 distinct CDR3 sequences listed, about 10% are singletons. The sequenced sample was CD8+ T cells sorted from PBMCs, obtained 15 days after the yellow fever booster vaccination. Receptor source: a man between 18 and 35 years old who received the YFV17D yellow fever vaccine.

This clonotype has more than one count but fewer than ten. The J gene is TRBJ2-1, the V gene TRBV4-1; no clear D. The CDR3 is 16 residues long. Trimming cost V 4 bases and J 6 bases, with 19 bases left between them. Germline-derived CDR1 and CDR2 are MGHRA and YSYEKL. CDR3 region: CASSPDVLLVGNEQFF. The CDR3 nucleotides read TGCGCCAGCAGCCCCGATGTACTATTGGTGGGCAATGAGCAGTTCTTC.

This clonotype was seen only a few times. The V call is TRBV29-1, the J call TRBJ1-1; 7 nucleotides align to TRBD1. This CDR3 has 14 residues. Germline V gene data show CDR1 as SQVTM and CDR2 as ANQGSEA. J was trimmed by 1 base and V by 7 bases; bases with no gene match: 9. The CDR3 DNA follows: TGCAGCGCCAGGACAGGTCGCCGGAACACTGAAGCTTTCTTT. Protein product: CSARTGRRNTEAFF.

This clonotype was counted only a few times. Germline is not matched at one junction end, which may reflect a read error. The chain combines TRBV29-1 with TRBJ2-1; tentatively, D is TRBD1 (5 bases). CDR3 length: 11 amino acids. Germline CDR1 SQVTM, CDR2 ANQGSEA. The CDR3 spells CSVGGAGYLHF. DNA of the CDR3: TGCAGCGTTGGTGGGGCTGGTTACCTTCACTTC.

This clonotype has a handful of counts. The chain carries TRBV20-1 and TRBJ2-1; no definite D call. The CDR3 runs 13 residues. The V end was cut by 0 bases, the J end by 8 bases, with 11 bases between. Germline V CDR1 and CDR2: DFQATT, SNEGSKA (reference sequence). The CDR3 is CSARDPTAYEQFF. The CDR3 DNA is TGCAGTGCTAGAGACCCGACCGCCTATGAGCAGTTCTTC.

This clonotype was found many times. The chain recombines TRBV6-2 or TRBV6-3 with TRBJ2-7; maybe TRBD1 (6 bases). Deletions cut 0 bases from V and 0 bases from J, with 12 bases between. The germline CDR1 and CDR2 sequences are MNHEY and SVGEGT. The CDR3 contains 16 residues. DNA for the CDR3: TGTGCCAGCAGTTACTCGACGTCAGGGGCCTCCTACGAGCAGTACGTC. As protein: CASSYSTSGASYEQYV.

The rearrangement uses TRBV6-5 and TRBJ1-2; unclear D gene. The V and J ends lost 6 bases and 3 bases respectively, with 8 bases between them. Germline V CDR1 and CDR2: MNHEY, SVGAGI. The CDR3 consists of 12 residues. This CDR3 is CASRAVDYGYTF. The CDR3 DNA reads as TGTGCCAGCAGGGCAGTTGACTATGGCTACACCTTC.

The chain carries TRBV4-3 and TRBJ2-2, with D perhaps matching TRBD2 (6 bases). V lost 2 bases and J lost 4, with 8 bases in between. The CDR3 consists of 14 residues. Germline-derived CDR1 and CDR2 are LGHNA and YSLEER. CDR3 region: CASSQLAFTGELFF. CDR3 DNA: TGCGCCAGCAGCCAACTAGCGTTCACCGGGGAGCTGTTTTTT.

This clonotype has more than one count but fewer than ten. The chain combines TRBV29-1 with TRBJ2-3, with D hard to call. Germline V gene data show CDR1 as SQVTM and CDR2 as ANQGSEA. V gave up 3 bases and J gave up 0 bases, with 4 bases separating them. The length of the CDR3 is 12 residues. In DNA, the CDR3 is TGCAGCGTTGAGATTAGCACAGATACGCAGTATTTT. As protein: CSVEISTDTQYF.

Ten or more counts support this clonotype. The genes are TRBV7-3 and TRBJ2-1, with 9 bases fitting TRBD2. The trim removed 6 bases at V and 8 bases at J, leaving 17 bases unmatched. The CDR3 consists of 17 residues. Germline lookup yields CDR1 SGHTA and CDR2 FQGTGA. DNA for the CDR3: TGTGCCAGCAGTCAGTATAATATAGCGGGGGATCTCGATGAGCAGTTCTTC. Residues: CASSQYNIAGDLDEQFF.

The chain is built from TRBV29-1 and TRBJ1-2; the D gene is possibly TRBD1 (6 bases). The CDR3 runs 11 residues. Germline V CDR1 and CDR2: SQVTM, ANQGSEA. V dropped 7 bases and J dropped 4 bases, with 10 bases sitting between them. CDR3 in amino acids: CSARQAYGYTF. CDR3 nucleotides: TGCAGCGCAAGACAGGCCTATGGCTACACCTTC.

This clonotype has more than one count but fewer than ten. The chain employs TRBV4-3 and TRBJ1-1, with no clear D. Per the germline V gene, CDR1 is LGHNA and CDR2 is YSLEER. V was pared by 0 bases and J by 2 bases, with 10 bases between. CDR3 length: 15 amino acids. Written as DNA, the CDR3 is TGCGCCAGCAGCCAAGATTTATCGGTAAACACTGAAGCTTTCTTT. Protein product: CASSQDLSVNTEAFF.

This chain uses TRBV6-2 or TRBV6-3 with TRBJ2-3; 8 nucleotides line up with TRBD2. With V trimmed by 0 bases and J by 9 bases, 26 bases remained unmatched. The CDR3 runs 21 residues. The V gene's germline CDR1 is MNHEY and CDR2 SVGEGT. In DNA form, the CDR3 reads TGTGCCAGCAGTTACTCGGGTCTTAGCGCTGCCGAGAGCGGGGGTCAGCGGACGCAGTATTTT. Amino acid sequence: CASSYSGLSAAESGGQRTQYF.

This clonotype was seen more than once but under ten times. This chain joins TRBV4-3 and TRBJ1-6; 11 bases map to TRBD1. J was trimmed by 8 bases and V by 5 bases; bases with no gene match: 11. The germline gives CDR1 LGHNA, CDR2 YSLEER. The CDR3 is made up of 17 amino acids. CDR3 nucleotides: TGCGCCAGCAGCTTACTACCTGGACAGGGGGCCGATTCACCCCTCCACTTT. This gives the protein CASSLLPGQGADSPLHF.

There are a few counts of this clonotype. The V gene is TRBV15, the J gene TRBJ2-3; a weak D match, TRBD2 (5 bases). Looked up from germline, CDR1 is LNHNV and CDR2 is YYDKDF (reference sequence). Trimming left V 2 bases short and J 2 bases short, with 11 bases between. CDR3 length equals 15 residues. This CDR3 is CATSRRGPSTDTQYF. Written as DNA, the CDR3 is TGTGCCACCAGCAGACGAGGGCCCTCCACAGATACGCAGTATTTT.

This clonotype was picked up a small number of times. The chain joins TRBV4-1 to TRBJ1-5, with D tentatively TRBD1 (5 bases). Germline CDR1 reads MGHRA; CDR2 reads YSYEKL. V lost 5 bases and J lost 0, with 11 bases in between. This CDR3 has 15 amino acids. CDR3 amino acids: CASSTTVYSNQPQHF. The CDR3, as DNA: TGCGCCAGCAGCACGACAGTGTATAGCAATCAGCCCCAGCATTTT.

The chain couples TRBV6-2 or TRBV6-3 to TRBJ1-1; a possible D gene is TRBD1 (6 bases). In germline, CDR1 is MNHEY, CDR2 SVGEGT. The germline V and J ends were trimmed by 0 bases and 1 base, with 12 bases remaining between them. The CDR3 sequence is 16 residues long. The CDR3 sequence is CASSYSRGLGNTEAFF. CDR3 DNA sequence: TGTGCCAGCAGTTACTCGAGGGGGTTGGGGAACACTGAAGCTTTCTTT.

The rearrangement joins TRBV25-1 to TRBJ1-2; D unclear. This CDR3 is 13 amino acids long. Trimming removed 6 bases from V and 0 bases from J, with 8 bases in between. Germline V gives CDR1 MGHDK, CDR2 SYGVNS. The CDR3 here is CASRGPPNYGYTF. The CDR3, as DNA: TGTGCCAGCAGGGGTCCTCCTAACTATGGCTACACCTTC.

The rearrangement links TRBV7-9 to TRBJ2-1; no clear D. The CDR3 spans 13 residues. V lost 3 bases and J 5 bases, leaving 8 bases between the germline ends. Germline V gene data show CDR1 as SEHNR and CDR2 as FQNEAQ (reference sequence). The CDR3 loop reads CASSFRPNNEQFF. Written as DNA, the CDR3 is TGTGCCAGCAGCTTCCGGCCTAACAATGAGCAGTTCTTC.

Here the CDR3 reads CSVVVFATEAFF. The CDR3 bases are TGCAGCGTTGTTGTGTTCGCAACTGAAGCTTTCTTT. The chain is built from TRBV29-1 and TRBJ1-1; D gene ambiguous. The germline V and J ends were trimmed by 4 bases and 5 bases, with 11 bases remaining between them. Germline lookup yields CDR1 SQVTM and CDR2 ANQGSEA. CDR3 length: 12 amino acids. Drawing the rest from reference TRBV29-1 and TRBJ1-1, the complete variable domain is SAVISQKPSRDICQRGTSLTIQCQVDSQVTMMFWYRQQPGQSLTLIATANQGSEATYESGFVIDKFPISRPNLTFSTLTVSNMSPEDSSIYLCSVVVFATEAFFGQGTRLTVV.

This clonotype was recorded at least ten times. V gene TRBV12-3 or TRBV12-4 combines with J gene TRBJ2-7; TRBD2 is a possible D gene (5 bases). CDR3 length: 12 residues. V shed 8 bases and J shed 3 bases, with 11 bases lying between them. This CDR3 reads CASGQSGYEQYF. CDR3 bases: TGTGCCAGCGGGCAGAGCGGCTACGAGCAGTACTTC.

Only a few counts were recorded for this clonotype. The gene calls are TRBV2 and TRBJ1-1, with 8 bases identical to TRBD1. The CDR3 covers 16 residues. Trimming cost V 5 bases and J 3 bases; bases outside gene matches: 11. Germline CDR1 is SNHLY and CDR2 is FYNNEI. The CDR3 here is CASSRQGQVLYTEAFF. The CDR3 DNA reads as TGTGCCAGCAGTAGACAGGGACAGGTTTTGTACACTGAAGCTTTCTTT.

This chain uses TRBV30 with TRBJ2-3, with D possibly being TRBD2 (5 bases). Deletions cut 5 bases from V and 0 bases from J, with 15 bases between. CDR1 GTSNPN and CDR2 SVGIG come from the germline V gene (reference sequence). CDR3 length: 15 residues. This chain's CDR3 is CAWAAPGESTDTQYF. CDR3 DNA sequence: TGTGCCTGGGCTGCCCCCGGGGAAAGCACAGATACGCAGTATTTT.